This TCR beta chain was sequenced during a study of cytomegalovirus exposure and HLA in healthy donors. Germline values: CDR1 SGDLS, CDR2 YYNGEE. The CDR3 is made up of 14 amino acids. V dropped 6 bases and J dropped 2; count of bases not matched to a gene: 6. Using immunoSEQ multiplex PCR, the repertoire was profiled, and TCRdb retains in-frame clones only, with some absent. The sample contains under 200,000 clones, roughly 96% of which appear only once. Sequencing was done on a sample of PBMCs. The source is a woman aged 18-29 years in good health and CMV-seronegative. The V and J genes are TRBV9 and TRBJ2-7; 9 nucleotides align to TRBD1. Here the CDR3 reads CASTPGQGTYEQYF. For the CDR3, the DNA is TGTGCCAGCACTCCGGGACAGGGAACCTACGAGCAGTACTTC.